Shown below are 22 T cell receptor beta chains from a single sample sequenced in a study of T cells in Graves' hyperthyroidism and ophthalmopathy. RNA transcripts were the template for amplifying TCR beta CDR3 regions. With the HTBI primer set, the TCR CDR3 went through a first round of RT-PCR. TCRdb used MiXCR to reprocess the multiplex PCR reads, holding one entry per CDR3 protein. The table shows 300,000 to 400,000 distinct CDR3 sequences, with about 14% occurring only once. The sample was blood. These receptors were collected from a woman aged 30 to 39 with Graves' ophthalmopathy.

The chain uses TRBV25-1 and TRBJ1-1; the D gene is possibly TRBD1 (6 bases). The CDR3 loop spans 14 amino acids. Germline assignment: CDR1 MGHDK and CDR2 SYGVNS. V was pared by 9 bases and J by 10 bases, with 24 bases between. The CDR3 DNA follows: TGTGCCAGTATTCCCCCGGGGGGCGGACGAAGAGCTTTCTTT. As protein: CASIPPGGGRRAFF.

The chain combines TRBV25-1 with TRBJ1-6; D uncertain. Per germline, CDR1 MGHDK and CDR2 SYGVNS. V was cut by 3 bases and J by 7 bases, with 19 bases left in between. The CDR3 extends over 17 amino acids. Written as DNA, the CDR3 is TGTGCCAGCAGTGATACCTCGGCGGGGTTCGGGAATTCACCCCTCCACTTT. Residues: CASSDTSAGFGNSPLHF.

This clonotype appeared many times. The chain couples TRBV7-3 to TRBJ2-1, with 13 bases fitting TRBD2. Germline CDR1 is SGHTA and CDR2 is FQGTGA. The CDR3 covers 13 residues. J gave up 10 bases and V 3 bases, and 0 bases lay outside the gene matches. The CDR3 bases are TGTGCCAGCAGCTTGGGACTAGCGGGGGAGCAGTTCTTC. Protein sequence: CASSLGLAGEQFF. The whole variable domain, filled in from reference TRBV7-3 and TRBJ2-1, reads GAGVSQTPSNKVTEKGKYVELRCDPISGHTALYWYRQSLGQGPEFLIYFQGTGAADDSGLPNDRFFAVRPEGSVSTLKIQRTERGDSAVYLCASSLGLAGEQFFGPGTRLTVL.

At least ten counts were recorded for this clonotype. V is TRBV2 and J is TRBJ2-2; D not resolved. This CDR3 spans 14 amino acids. V was pared by 4 bases and J by 2 bases, with 8 bases between. In germline, CDR1 is SNHLY, CDR2 FYNNEI. The DNA of the CDR3 is TGTGCCAGCAGTGGTCAGTTCAACACCGGGGAGCTGTTTTTT. Translated, it gives CASSGQFNTGELFF.

This clonotype has ten or more counts. The chain carries TRBV5-1 and TRBJ2-3; 9 nucleotides agree with TRBD1. Germline V gene sequence: CDR1 SGHRS, CDR2 YFSETQ. Trimming removed 4 bases from V and 5 bases from J; junction bases left unmatched: 8. The CDR3 totals 15 residues. Here the CDR3 DNA reads TGCGCCAGCAGCAGAACAGGGGGCTATGTAGATACGCAGTATTTT. Translated, it gives CASSRTGGYVDTQYF.

There are many counts of this clonotype. V gene TRBV20-1 combines with J gene TRBJ2-7, with D perhaps TRBD1 (5 bases). V was cut by 3 bases and J by 2 bases, with 20 bases left in between. Germline V gives CDR1 DFQATT, CDR2 SNEGSKA (reference sequence). The length of the CDR3 is 16 residues. The CDR3 protein is CSASHGRADNPYEQYF. CDR3 DNA sequence: TGCAGTGCTAGCCATGGTCGCGCGGACAACCCCTACGAGCAGTACTTC.

This clonotype has ten or more counts. V is TRBV20-1 and J is TRBJ2-2, with 10 bases matching TRBD1. V trimming: 3 bases; J trimming: 3 bases; junction bases outside the gene matches: 4. The CDR3 is 15 amino acids. Germline-derived CDR1 and CDR2 are DFQATT and SNEGSKA (reference sequence). The CDR3 here is CSASRQGADTGELFF. The DNA of the CDR3 is TGCAGTGCTAGTCGACAGGGGGCCGACACCGGGGAGCTGTTTTTT.

At least ten counts were recorded for this clonotype. This sequence joins TRBV13 and TRBJ2-3; D is undetermined. With 5 bases removed from V and 6 bases from J, the gap between germline ends came to 24 bases. The CDR3 covers 17 residues. Germline CDR1 and CDR2: PRHDT and FYEKMQ (reference sequence). Here the CDR3 reads CASSRFQDHGSTDTQYF. The DNA for the CDR3 is TGTGCCAGCAGCCGCTTCCAGGACCATGGGTCTACGGATACGCAGTATTTT.

In DNA, the CDR3 is TGTGCCAGCAGCTTACAGGTCCCCGGGACATCAGATACGCAGTATTTT. It is translated as CASSLQVPGTSDTQYF. The chain employs TRBV7-6 and TRBJ2-3; possibly TRBD1 for D (6 bases). Germline-derived CDR1 and CDR2 are SGHVS and FNYEAQ. V was trimmed by 2 bases and J by 4 bases, leaving 16 bases between them. CDR3 length: 16 amino acids.

This clonotype was detected many times. The rearrangement links TRBV28 to TRBJ2-5, with 9 bases identical to TRBD2. Trimming cost V 6 bases and J 4 bases; bases outside gene matches: 9. CDR1 is MDHEN, CDR2 SYDVKM, per germline. The CDR3 length is 15 residues. The DNA of the CDR3 is TGTGCCAGCAGCCCAGTAGCGGGGGTCGGAGAGACCCAGTACTTC. This sequence encodes CASSPVAGVGETQYF.

This clonotype occurred a few times. The chain combines TRBV5-6 with TRBJ2-7; no clear D gene. This CDR3 comprises 15 residues. Per germline, CDR1 SGHDT and CDR2 YYEEEE. V was cut by 1 base and J by 0 bases, with 11 bases left in between. CDR3: CASSLRRWGSYEQYF. CDR3 coding DNA: TGTGCCAGCAGCTTGCGCCGCTGGGGCTCCTACGAGCAGTACTTC.

V and J are TRBV7-2 and TRBJ2-1, with a tentative D call TRBD2 (7 bases). V lost 5 bases and J 7 bases, leaving 15 bases between the germline ends. The CDR3 sequence is 14 residues long. Per germline, CDR1 SGHTA and CDR2 FQGNSA. This chain's CDR3 is CASSVGAGANEQFF. The DNA for the CDR3 is TGTGCCAGCAGCGTCGGGGCGGGGGCTAATGAGCAGTTCTTC. Looking up the rest from reference TRBV7-2 and TRBJ2-1 gives the full variable domain: GAGVSQSPSNKVTEKGKDVELRCDPISGHTALYWYRQSLGQGLEFLIYFQGNSAPDKSGLPSDRFSAERTGGSVSTLTIQRTQQEDSAVYLCASSVGAGANEQFFGPGTRLTVL.

This clonotype was recorded at least ten times. This chain joins TRBV28 and TRBJ2-3; 14 nucleotides align to TRBD2. The germline V gene has CDR1 MDHEN and CDR2 SYDVKM. The junction had 8 bases not matched to a gene; V was cut back by 6 bases and J by 3 bases. The CDR3 covers 17 residues. The CDR3 DNA reads TGTGCCAGCAGAGGAGAGACTAGCGGGGGGGGGACAGATACGCAGTATTTT. Protein product: CASRGETSGGGTDTQYF. The whole variable domain, filled in from reference TRBV28 and TRBJ2-3, reads DVKVTQSSRYLVKRTGEKVFLECVQDMDHENMFWYRQDPGLGLRLIYFSYDVKMKEKGDIPEGYSVSREKKERFSLILESASTNQTSMYLCASRGETSGGGTDTQYFGPGTRLTVL.

This clonotype showed up just a few times. This chain connects TRBV27 to TRBJ1-5; tentative D call: TRBD1 (5 bases). Deletions cut 6 bases from V and 1 base from J, with 13 bases between. This CDR3 has 15 amino acids. Germline V gene sequence: CDR1 MNHEY, CDR2 SMNVEV (reference sequence). The DNA for the CDR3 is TGTGCCAGCAGCCCAAGTGAGGGGAGCAATCAGCCCCAGCATTTT. Translated: CASSPSEGSNQPQHF.

This clonotype was observed at least ten times. The chain links TRBV11-2 to TRBJ1-6; D call uncertain. The V end lost 5 bases, the J end lost 9 bases, and 17 bases lay between the germline ends. Germline V gives CDR1 SGHAT, CDR2 FQNNGV. The CDR3 is 15 residues long. DNA for the CDR3: TGTGCCAGCAGCCAAGCCTTGGGTTTGGGTTCACCCCTCCACTTT. It codes for CASSQALGLGSPLHF.

The sample holds many counts of this clonotype. V usage is TRBV29-1 and J usage is TRBJ2-4, with 8 bases fitting TRBD2. CDR3 length: 13 residues. V was pared by 4 bases and J by 10 bases, with 9 bases of the junction left unmatched. Per germline, CDR1 SQVTM and CDR2 ANQGSEA. CDR3 coding DNA: TGCAGCGTTGTATCCGGGGGGGGGGTTATTCAGTACTTC. Protein product: CSVVSGGGVIQYF.

This clonotype was recorded a few times. V gene TRBV3-1 combines with J gene TRBJ2-4; maybe TRBD1 (5 bases). Germline CDR1 and CDR2: LGHDT and YNNKEL (reference sequence). The V and J ends lost 1 base and 0 bases respectively, with 10 bases between them. CDR3 size: 16 residues. Here the CDR3 reads CASSQARDRAKNIQYF. CDR3 sequence (DNA): TGTGCCAGCAGCCAAGCTCGAGACAGAGCCAAAAACATTCAGTACTTC.

V usage is TRBV5-5 and J usage is TRBJ1-1; D gene uncertain. The germline V and J ends were trimmed by 3 bases and 5 bases, with 14 bases remaining between them. Germline V gene lookup returns CDR1 SGHKS and CDR2 YYEKEE (reference sequence). This CDR3 has 14 residues. The CDR3 sequence: CASSWAGEGTEAFF. CDR3 nucleotides: TGTGCCAGCAGCTGGGCCGGGGAGGGTACTGAAGCTTTCTTT.

This clonotype appeared many times. The chain combines TRBV6-2 or TRBV6-3 with TRBJ2-1, with TRBD2 identical over 10 bases. Germline values: CDR1 MNHEY, CDR2 SVGEGT. After removal of 0 bases from V and 0 bases from J, the junction contained 8 bases not matched to a gene. The CDR3 runs 19 residues. The CDR3 spells CASSYSKAGGYISYNEQFF. The CDR3 nucleotides read TGTGCCAGCAGTTACTCGAAAGCGGGGGGGTACATCTCCTACAATGAGCAGTTCTTC.

This clonotype was counted at least ten times. The genes are TRBV14 and TRBJ2-5; D gene ambiguous. Germline V lookup: CDR1 SGHDN, CDR2 FVKESK. Trimming took off 3 bases at V and 7 bases at J, with 6 bases between the two ends. The CDR3 loop spans 11 amino acids. The CDR3 DNA reads as TGTGCCAGCAGCCAGGGCTGGACCCAGTACTTC. Translated: CASSQGWTQYF.

About this clonotype: A much larger clone differs by one base, so this may be a read error. The genes are TRBV20-1 and TRBJ2-2; possible D gene TRBD1, 5 bases. The CDR3 sequence is 14 residues long. V dropped 6 bases and J dropped 4 bases, with 15 bases sitting between them. Germline CDR1 DFQATT, CDR2 SNEGSKA (reference sequence). The CDR3 DNA follows: TGCAGTGCCTGGGTCAGGGTGACCACCGGGGAGCTGTTTTTT. Amino acid sequence: CSAWVRVTTGELFF.

The table lists this clonotype with many counts. V usage is TRBV20-1 and J usage is TRBJ2-7, with TRBD1 as a possible D gene (5 bases). Germline V CDR1 and CDR2: DFQATT, SNEGSKA (reference sequence). This CDR3 spans 12 amino acids. V lost 0 bases and J 4 bases, leaving 7 bases between the germline ends. Here the CDR3 DNA reads TGCAGTGCTAGAGAAGGGGTGTACGAGCAGTACTTC. Encoded protein: CSAREGVYEQYF.